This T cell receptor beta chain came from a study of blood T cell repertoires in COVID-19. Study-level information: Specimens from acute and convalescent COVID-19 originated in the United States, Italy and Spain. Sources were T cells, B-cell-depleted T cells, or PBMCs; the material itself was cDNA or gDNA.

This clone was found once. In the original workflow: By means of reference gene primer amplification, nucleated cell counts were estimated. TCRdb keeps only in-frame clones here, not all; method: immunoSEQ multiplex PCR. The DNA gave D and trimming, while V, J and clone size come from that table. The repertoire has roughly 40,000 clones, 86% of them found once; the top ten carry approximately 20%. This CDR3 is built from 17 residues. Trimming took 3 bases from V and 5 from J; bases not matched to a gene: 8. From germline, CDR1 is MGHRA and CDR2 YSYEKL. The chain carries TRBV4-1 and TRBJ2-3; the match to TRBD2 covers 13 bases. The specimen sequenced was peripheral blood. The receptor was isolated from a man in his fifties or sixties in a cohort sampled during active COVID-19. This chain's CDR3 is CASSQRTSGGAGDTQYF. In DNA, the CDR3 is TGCGCCAGCAGCCAGCGTACTAGCGGGGGGGCGGGAGATACGCAGTATTTT.